A selection of T cell receptor beta chains follows, all from one sample in a study of molecular identifiers for immune sequencing clone quantification. TCRdb reanalysed the PCR reads using MiXCR and keeps one entry per CDR3 protein. The table has 300,000 to 350,000 distinct CDR3 sequences, around a fifth seen once. The specimen was naive CD8+ T cells from blood, with Jurkat cell RNA spiked in. Receptor source: a human donor in good health. Some libraries in this study had Jurkat cell RNA spiked in. Both conserved end residues are part of each CDR3. The D gene is left open where the match is weak. Size tells how often a clone was seen (once, few, many) or the class of an expanded clone, and some rows leave it out.

D: .; J: TRBJ2-7; size: many; V: TRBV28; DNA: TGTGCCAGCGGTCAGGAGCAGTACTTC; CDR3: CASGQEQYF
D: TRBD1; J: TRBJ1-2; size: few; V: TRBV7-9; DNA: TGTGCCAGCAGCCCCCCGGGACAGGGGGTTTATGGCTACACCTTC; CDR3: CASSPPGQGVYGYTF
D: .; J: TRBJ2-5; size: .; V: TRBV6-2/TRBV6-3; DNA: TGTGCCAGCAGTTACCCAGGGCCTGACACCCAGTACTTC; CDR3: CASSYPGPDTQYF
D: .; J: TRBJ2-3; size: many; V: TRBV12-3/TRBV12-4; DNA: TGTGCCAGCAGCCCCAGCGGTGATACGCAGTATTTT; CDR3: CASSPSGDTQYF
D: TRBD2; J: TRBJ2-7; size: few; V: TRBV7-2; DNA: TGTGCCAGCAGCTTTTGGACTAGCGTTTACGAGCAGTACTTC; CDR3: CASSFWTSVYEQYF
D: TRBD2; J: TRBJ2-7; size: few; V: TRBV7-6; DNA: TGTGCCAGCAGCTCGGGAGCGGGGGAGAGCTCCTACGAGCAGTACTTC; CDR3: CASSSGAGESSYEQYF
D: .; J: TRBJ2-5; size: few; V: TRBV10-1; DNA: TGCGCCAGCAGTCTAGACGGCCGGGAAGAGACCCAGTACTTC; CDR3: CASSLDGREETQYF
D: TRBD2; J: TRBJ2-7; size: .; V: TRBV14; DNA: TGTGCCAGCAGCCAAGACGCGGGGGGTTACTACGAGCAGTACTTC; CDR3: CASSQDAGGYYEQYF
D: TRBD1; J: TRBJ2-7; size: .; V: TRBV7-9; DNA: TGTGCCAGCAACTTAGGGACAGGGGAGACCTACGAGCAGTACTTC; CDR3: CASNLGTGETYEQYF
D: .; J: TRBJ2-1; size: many; V: TRBV29-1; DNA: TGCAGCGTTGAGGGGCAGGGAGGACCCTACAATGAGCAGTTCTTC; CDR3: CSVEGQGGPYNEQFF
D: TRBD2; J: TRBJ2-3; size: many; V: TRBV28; DNA: TGTGCCAGCAGTTTACGACTAGCAACAGATACGCAGTATTTT; CDR3: CASSLRLATDTQYF
D: .; J: TRBJ2-3; size: many; V: TRBV24-1; DNA: TGTGCCACCAGTGATTTGGGACAAGAAAGGACAGATACGCAGTATTTT; CDR3: CATSDLGQERTDTQYF
D: .; J: TRBJ1-2; size: few; V: TRBV27; DNA: TGTGCCAGCAGTTTATACCCCGCCACGATATCTAACTATGGCTACACCTTC; CDR3: CASSLYPATISNYGYTF
D: .; J: TRBJ1-1; size: few; V: TRBV27; DNA: TGTGCCAGCAGTTTAATCAGGAGCATGAACACTGAAGCTTTCTTT; CDR3: CASSLIRSMNTEAFF
D: TRBD2; J: TRBJ2-3; size: many; V: TRBV28; DNA: TGTGCCAGCAGTTTTCGGCTAGCGGCAATCACAGATACGCAGTATTTT; CDR3: CASSFRLAAITDTQYF
D: .; J: TRBJ2-4; size: .; V: TRBV15; DNA: TGTGCCACCAGCGAGAGGGGACTCATGACTCTAGCCAAAAACATTCAGTACTTC; CDR3: CATSERGLMTLAKNIQYF
D: .; J: TRBJ2-3; size: many; V: TRBV27; DNA: TGTGCCAGCAGTTGGAACAACGGAGATACGCAGTATTTT; CDR3: CASSWNNGDTQYF
D: .; J: TRBJ1-1; size: many; V: TRBV6-1; DNA: TGTGCCAGCAGTGAAGTGGACCTGAACACTGAAGCTTTCTTT; CDR3: CASSEVDLNTEAFF
D: .; J: TRBJ1-1; size: many; V: TRBV11-2; DNA: TGTGCCAGCAGCTTAGTCGCAGGCACTGAAGCTTTCTTT; CDR3: CASSLVAGTEAFF
D: .; J: TRBJ2-7; size: many; V: TRBV30; DNA: TGTGCCTGGACAACCGCCCCCGGGGAGCAGTACTTC; CDR3: CAWTTAPGEQYF
D: TRBD1; J: TRBJ2-2; size: few; V: TRBV19; DNA: TGTGCCAGTAGTACGTTAACCGGGACAGGGGTCCCGGTGTACACCGGGGAGCTGTTTTTT; CDR3: CASSTLTGTGVPVYTGELFF
D: TRBD2; J: TRBJ2-2; size: many; V: TRBV25-1; DNA: TGTGCCAGCAGTGAAGCGGAGTTCGGACTAGCGGGTACGAACACCGGGGAGCTGTTTTTT; CDR3: CASSEAEFGLAGTNTGELFF
D: .; J: TRBJ2-3; size: many; V: TRBV24-1; DNA: TGTGCCACCAGTGATAGACAGGACCAGTTCACAGATACGCAGTATTTT; CDR3: CATSDRQDQFTDTQYF
D: TRBD1; J: TRBJ2-7; size: many; V: TRBV5-1; DNA: TGCGCCAGCAGCCACGGACAGGTCGGGTACGAGCAGTACTTC; CDR3: CASSHGQVGYEQYF
D: TRBD1; J: TRBJ2-3; size: .; V: TRBV19; DNA: TGTGCCAGTAGTAACACCGGGACAGGGCGCGGACTGCCAGATACGCAGTATTTT; CDR3: CASSNTGTGRGLPDTQYF
D: .; J: TRBJ2-3; size: .; V: TRBV7-9; DNA: TGTGCCAGCAGCTTAGTTGGGGTCGCAGATACGCAGTATTTT; CDR3: CASSLVGVADTQYF
D: .; J: TRBJ2-3; size: few; V: TRBV5-5; DNA: TGTGCCAGCAGCCCCCACTGGTCAGATACGCAGTATTTT; CDR3: CASSPHWSDTQYF